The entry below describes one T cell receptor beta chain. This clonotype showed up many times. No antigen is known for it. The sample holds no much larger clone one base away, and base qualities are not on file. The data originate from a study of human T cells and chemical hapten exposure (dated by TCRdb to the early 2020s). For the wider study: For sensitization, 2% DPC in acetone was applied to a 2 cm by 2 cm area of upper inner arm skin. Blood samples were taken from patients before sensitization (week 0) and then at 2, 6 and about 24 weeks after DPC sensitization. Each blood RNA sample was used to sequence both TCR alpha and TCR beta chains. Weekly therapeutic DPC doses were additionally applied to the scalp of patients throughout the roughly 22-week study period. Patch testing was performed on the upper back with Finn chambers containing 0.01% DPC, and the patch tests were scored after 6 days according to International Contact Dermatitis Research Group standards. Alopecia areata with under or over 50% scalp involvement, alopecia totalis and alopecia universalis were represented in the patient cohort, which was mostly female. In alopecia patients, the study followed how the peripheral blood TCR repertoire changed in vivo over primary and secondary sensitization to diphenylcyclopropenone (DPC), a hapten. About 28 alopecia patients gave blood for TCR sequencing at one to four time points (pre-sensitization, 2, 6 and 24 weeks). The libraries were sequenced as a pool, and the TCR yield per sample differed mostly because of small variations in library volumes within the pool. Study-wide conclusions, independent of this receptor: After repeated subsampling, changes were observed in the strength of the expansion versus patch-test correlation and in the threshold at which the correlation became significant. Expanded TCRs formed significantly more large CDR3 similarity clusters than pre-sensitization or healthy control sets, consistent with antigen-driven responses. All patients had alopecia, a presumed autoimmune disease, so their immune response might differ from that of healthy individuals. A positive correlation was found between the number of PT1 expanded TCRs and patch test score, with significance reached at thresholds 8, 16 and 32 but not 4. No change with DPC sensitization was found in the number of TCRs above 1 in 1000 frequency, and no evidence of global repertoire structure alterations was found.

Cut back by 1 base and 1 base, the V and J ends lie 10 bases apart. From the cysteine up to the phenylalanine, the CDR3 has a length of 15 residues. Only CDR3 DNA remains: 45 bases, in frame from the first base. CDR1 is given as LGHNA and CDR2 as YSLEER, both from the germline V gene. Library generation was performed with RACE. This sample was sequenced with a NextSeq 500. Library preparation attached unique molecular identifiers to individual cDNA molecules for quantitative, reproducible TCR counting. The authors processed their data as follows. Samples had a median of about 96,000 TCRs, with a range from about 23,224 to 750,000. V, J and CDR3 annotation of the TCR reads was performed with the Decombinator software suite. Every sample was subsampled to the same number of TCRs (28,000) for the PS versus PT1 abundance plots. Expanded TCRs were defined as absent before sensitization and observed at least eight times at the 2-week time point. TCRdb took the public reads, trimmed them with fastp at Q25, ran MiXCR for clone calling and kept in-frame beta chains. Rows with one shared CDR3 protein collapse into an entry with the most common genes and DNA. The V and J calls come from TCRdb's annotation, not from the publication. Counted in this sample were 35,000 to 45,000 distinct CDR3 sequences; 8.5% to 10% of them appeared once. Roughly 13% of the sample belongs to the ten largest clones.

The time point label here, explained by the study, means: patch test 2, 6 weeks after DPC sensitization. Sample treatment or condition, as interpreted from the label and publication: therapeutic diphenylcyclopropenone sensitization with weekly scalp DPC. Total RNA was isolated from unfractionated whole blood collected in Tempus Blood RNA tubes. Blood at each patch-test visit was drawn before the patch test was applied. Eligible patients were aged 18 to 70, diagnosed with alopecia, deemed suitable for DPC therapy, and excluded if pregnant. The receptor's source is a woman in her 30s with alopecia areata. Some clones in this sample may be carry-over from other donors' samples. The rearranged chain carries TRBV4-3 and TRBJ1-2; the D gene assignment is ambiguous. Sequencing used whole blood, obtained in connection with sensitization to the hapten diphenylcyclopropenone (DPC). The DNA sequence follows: TGCGCCAGCAGCCAAGGGCCTGCCAGTAACTATGGCTACACCTTC. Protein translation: CASSQGPASNYGYTF.